The rows below give T cell receptor delta chains drawn from one sample of a study of gamma-delta T cells after stem cell transplantation. TCRdb reanalysed the RT-PCR reads with CATT. The data hold approximately 1,300 delta-chain clones, with under 2% observed a single time. The material sequenced was gamma-delta T cells. The receptors shown here come from a human donor. It is not recorded whose cells these are; they may come from a transplant donor. The CDR3 runs from the conserved cysteine through the conserved F or W. D genes are given only for firm matches. The size of a clone is reported for some rows only, either as once, few or many, or as a class for expanded clones.

J | V | D | size | DNA | CDR3
TRDJ1 | TRDV2 | TRDD3 | few | TGTGCCTGTGACCTACTGGGGGATACGCGAGGTGACACCGATAAACTCATCTTT | CACDLLGDTRGDTDKLIF
TRDJ1 | TRDV2 | TRDD3 | few | TGTGCCTGTGACAAGGTGGGGGATGGGGGTCGACACATCTTT | CACDKVGDGGRHIF
TRDJ1 | TRDV2 | TRDD3 | few | TGTGCCTGTGACGAGCTGGGGGATACGGGGGGTAAACTCATCTTT | CACDELGDTGGKLIF
TRDJ1 | TRDV2 | - | few | TGTGCCTGTGACGCCGTGGATCCCCTTGGTGAGGGACCTCCCTACACCGATAAACTCATCTTT | CACDAVDPLGEGPPYTDKLIF
TRDJ3 | TRDV2 | TRDD3 | hyperexpanded | TGTGCCTGTGACACCACCGGCACTGGGGGATCCGGTCGGTCCTGGGACACCCGACAGATGTTTTTC | CACDTTGTGGSGRSWDTRQMFF
TRDJ1 | TRDV2 | TRDD3 | large | TGTGCCTGTGACACCGTCCTACCCGAACCTCGTACTGGGGGATACAAGGAAGTCACCGATAAACTCATCTTT | CACDTVLPEPRTGGYKEVTDKLIF
TRDJ1 | TRDV2 | TRDD3 | - | TGTGCCTGTGAACAACTGGGGGATACGGGGGGTAAACTCATCTTT | CACEQLGDTGGKLIF
TRDJ1 | TRDV2 | TRDD3 | hyperexpanded | TGTGCCTGTGACACTGTGGGGGATACTTACCCCGATAAACTCATCTTT | CACDTVGDTYPDKLIF
TRDJ1 | TRDV2 | - | few | TGTGCCTGTGACACCGTGGGTTCCTCCACCGATAAACTCATCTTT | CACDTVGSSTDKLIF
TRDJ1 | TRDV2 | TRDD3 | hyperexpanded | TGTGCCTGTGACACCATTACTGGGGGACACACCGATAAACTCATCTTT | CACDTITGGHTDKLIF
TRDJ3 | TRDV2 | TRDD3 | few | TGTGCCTGTGACACCACCTGGGGGGGATACGGGAGCTCCTGGGACACCCGGCAGATGTTTTTC | CACDTTWGGYGSSWDTRQMFF
TRDJ1 | TRDV2 | TRDD3 | - | TGTGCCTGTGATCCGGTTAGAATGGGGGATACGTACACCGATAAACTCATCTTT | CACDPVRMGDTYTDKLIF
TRDJ3 | TRDV2 | TRDD3 | large | TGTGCCTGTGACACCGCCGCTGGGGGATACGGGAGCTCCTGGGACACCCGACAGATGTTTTTC | CACDTAAGGYGSSWDTRQMFF
TRDJ1 | TRDV2 | TRDD3 | few | TGTGCCTGTGACACTGTTTTTCTTTCCTCCGTACTGGGGGATCGCACCGATAAACTCATCTTT | CACDTVFLSSVLGDRTDKLIF
TRDJ3 | TRDV2 | TRDD3 | - | TGTGCCTGTGACACCACCCTTGGGGGATACGGATCCTGGGACACCCGACAGATGTTTTTC | CACDTTLGGYGSWDTRQMFF
TRDJ1 | TRDV2 | - | - | TGTGCCTGTGACACGGTAGGAGACTCCTCCGATAAACTCATCTTT | CACDTVGDSSDKLIF
TRDJ1 | TRDV2 | - | large | TGTGCCTGTGACACGGTGGGAAAATCCTTATACACCGATAAACTCATCTTT | CACDTVGKSLYTDKLIF
TRDJ2 | TRDV2 | - | few | TGTGCCTGTGACCTCGTCGGGGTTGAGGCTACCAACAGAGCACAACTATTCTTT | CACDLVGVEATNRAQLFF
TRDJ1 | TRDV2 | TRDD3 | - | TGTGCCTGTGACACCCTACTTGGGGATACGGGCGGCGATAAACTCATCTTT | CACDTLLGDTGGDKLIF
TRDJ3 | TRDV2 | TRDD3 | - | TGTGCCTGTGACACCCTGATGGGGATACGCGGGGACACCCGACAGATGTTTTTC | CACDTLMGIRGDTRQMFF
TRDJ1 | TRDV2 | TRDD3 | - | TGTGCCTGTGACCCACTACTGGGGGATAGCCCTAGGAAGAGACTCATCTTT | CACDPLLGDSPRKRLIF
TRDJ1 | TRDV2 | TRDD3 | - | TGTGCCTGTGACCCCGTACTGGGGGATACGGGGGGACTGGAACTCATCTTT | CACDPVLGDTGGLELIF